The rows below give T cell receptor beta chains drawn from one sample of a study of long-term antiretroviral therapy in people with HIV. Sequencing used immunoSEQ multiplex PCR; TCRdb keeps in-frame clones, though not all of them. The sample consists of tens of thousands of clones, about 79% of them appearing once. Sample: unsorted PBMCs, taken 3 years after starting antiretroviral therapy. The receptors shown here come from a middle-aged man with HIV. The CDR3 runs from the conserved cysteine through the conserved F or W. D genes are given only for firm matches. Part of the rows lack a size; the others show once, few, many or a class for expanded clones.

CDR3: CAIRPVGGEREEQYF
DNA: TGTGCCATCAGACCGGTGGGGGGAGAGCGGGAGGAGCAGTACTTC
V: TRBV10-3
D: TRBD2
J: TRBJ2-7
size: -

CDR3: CASSLLRDYGYTF
DNA: TGTGCCAGCAGCTTATTGAGGGACTATGGCTACACCTTC
V: TRBV5-6
D: -
J: TRBJ1-2
size: -

CDR3: CASSRTTGNYGYTF
DNA: TGTGCCAGCAGCCGTACTACAGGGAACTATGGCTACACCTTC
V: TRBV28
D: -
J: TRBJ1-2
size: -

CDR3: CASSLGDRVADTQYF
DNA: TGTGCCAGCAGTTTAGGGGACAGGGTAGCAGATACGCAGTATTTT
V: TRBV28
D: TRBD1
J: TRBJ2-3
size: -

CDR3: CASEDGDDTEAFF
DNA: TGTGCCAGCGAGGACGGGGACGACACTGAAGCTTTCTTT
V: TRBV10-3
D: -
J: TRBJ1-1
size: -

CDR3: CASSRSVPTGNQPQHF
DNA: TGTGCCAGCAGCCGGTCCGTTCCGACGGGCAATCAGCCCCAGCATTTT
V: TRBV7-2
D: -
J: TRBJ1-5
size: -

CDR3: CASSPRVDLGYGYTF
DNA: TGTGCCAGCAGTCCCCGGGTGGACTTGGGTTATGGCTACACCTTC
V: TRBV6-5
D: -
J: TRBJ1-2
size: -

CDR3: CASSLSLRGADEQFF
DNA: TGTGCCAGCAGCTTATCGCTGAGGGGGGCGGATGAGCAGTTCTTC
V: TRBV7-2
D: -
J: TRBJ2-1
size: -

CDR3: CASSHQQVSSPLFF
DNA: TGCGCCAGCAGCCACCAGCAGGTTTCTTCTCCCCTGTTTTTT
V: TRBV4-3
D: -
J: TRBJ1-4
size: -

CDR3: CASSSRLAGSDTQYF
DNA: TGTGCCAGCAGCTCACGACTAGCGGGGTCAGATACGCAGTATTTT
V: TRBV14
D: TRBD2
J: TRBJ2-3
size: -

CDR3: CASSAGQGGETQYF
DNA: TGTGCCAGCAGCGCAGGACAGGGTGGGGAGACCCAGTACTTC
V: TRBV9
D: TRBD1
J: TRBJ2-5
size: -

CDR3: CASSEASGGYNEQFF
DNA: TGTGCCAGCAGTGAAGCTAGCGGGGGTTACAATGAGCAGTTCTTC
V: TRBV2
D: TRBD2
J: TRBJ2-1
size: -

CDR3: CASSVDSGREEKLFF
DNA: TGTGCCAGCAGCGTAGATTCAGGTCGGGAGGAAAAACTGTTTTTT
V: TRBV9
D: -
J: TRBJ1-4
size: -

CDR3: CASRRLAGGRNEQFF
DNA: TGTGCCAGCAGGCGACTAGCGGGGGGGCGCAATGAGCAGTTCTTC
V: TRBV6-1
D: TRBD2
J: TRBJ2-1
size: -

CDR3: CASSLSVEVSYNEQFF
DNA: TGCGCCAGCAGCTTGTCGGTAGAAGTCTCCTACAATGAGCAGTTCTTC
V: TRBV5-1
D: -
J: TRBJ2-1
size: -

CDR3: CASSPRTGRNTGELFF
DNA: TGTGCCAGCAGCCCCCGGACAGGGCGAAACACCGGGGAGCTGTTTTTT
V: TRBV11-3
D: TRBD1
J: TRBJ2-2
size: -

CDR3: CASSLSLWNQPQHF
DNA: TGTGCCAGCAGTTTATCCCTTTGGAATCAGCCCCAGCATTTT
V: TRBV28
D: -
J: TRBJ1-5
size: -

CDR3: CASSLGTGSFGEQYF
DNA: TGTGCCAGCAGCTTAGGGACAGGGAGTTTCGGGGAGCAGTACTTC
V: TRBV7-2
D: TRBD1
J: TRBJ2-7
size: -

CDR3: CASSYSRGAGTDTQYF
DNA: TGTGCCAGCAGTTACTCGAGGGGGGCAGGCACAGATACGCAGTATTTT
V: TRBV6-5
D: -
J: TRBJ2-3
size: -

CDR3: CASKRETGYGDTQYF
DNA: TGTGCCAGCAAGCGGGAGACGGGGTATGGAGATACGCAGTATTTT
V: TRBV13
D: TRBD2
J: TRBJ2-3
size: -

CDR3: CASSLGSNEQYF
DNA: TGTGCCAGCAGCTTAGGTAGCAACGAGCAGTACTTC
V: TRBV7-9
D: -
J: TRBJ2-7
size: -

CDR3: CSARSYQFPTF
DNA: TGCAGTGCTAGATCCTATCAGTTTCCCACCTTC
V: TRBV20-1
D: -
J: TRBJ1-2
size: -

CDR3: CAIGTQNTGELFF
DNA: TGTGCCATTGGGACACAGAACACCGGGGAGCTGTTTTTT
V: TRBV19
D: -
J: TRBJ2-2
size: -

CDR3: CASSLGEGPLTDTQYF
DNA: TGTGCCAGCAGTTTGGGGGAGGGCCCCTTGACAGATACGCAGTATTTT
V: TRBV28
D: TRBD2
J: TRBJ2-3
size: -

CDR3: CASSLGSGRNYGYTF
DNA: TGTGCCAGCAGTTTAGGTTCAGGGCGAAACTATGGCTACACCTTC
V: TRBV27
D: -
J: TRBJ1-2
size: -

CDR3: CASSEAVGQFF
DNA: TGTGCCAGCAGTGAAGCGGTTGGGCAGTTCTTC
V: TRBV6-1
D: -
J: TRBJ2-1
size: -

CDR3: CASSLDRAPGNTIYF
DNA: TGTGCCAGCAGTCTCGACAGGGCCCCTGGAAACACCATATATTTT
V: TRBV27
D: TRBD1
J: TRBJ1-3
size: -

CDR3: CASSYSKWGDTEAFF
DNA: TGTGCCAGCAGTTACTCGAAGTGGGGGGACACTGAAGCTTTCTTT
V: TRBV6-5
D: -
J: TRBJ1-1
size: -

CDR3: CASKESGTNEKLFF
DNA: TGTGCCAGCAAGGAAAGTGGGACTAATGAAAAACTGTTTTTT
V: TRBV28
D: -
J: TRBJ1-4
size: -

CDR3: CASRPSAGGGSPLHF
DNA: TGTGCCAGCCGCCCGTCGGCGGGGGGTGGCTCACCCCTCCACTTT
V: TRBV28
D: -
J: TRBJ1-6
size: -

CDR3: CASSEKTGSTF
DNA: TGTGCCAGCAGCGAAAAGACAGGCTCCACCTTC
V: TRBV7-9
D: -
J: TRBJ1-2
size: -

CDR3: CASRAQGSYGYTF
DNA: TGTGCCAGCAGGGCACAGGGTTCCTATGGCTACACCTTC
V: TRBV7-9
D: -
J: TRBJ1-2
size: few

CDR3: CASSPPTAGDWNSPLHF
DNA: TGTGCCAGCTCACCACCTACGGCAGGGGATTGGAATTCACCCCTCCACTTT
V: TRBV18
D: -
J: TRBJ1-6
size: -

CDR3: CASSPSWGMNTGELFF
DNA: TGTGCCAGCAGTCCATCTTGGGGGATGAACACCGGGGAGCTGTTTTTT
V: TRBV13
D: -
J: TRBJ2-2
size: -

CDR3: CASSENSGGRETQYF
DNA: TGTGCCAGCAGCGAGAATAGCGGGGGGCGAGAGACCCAGTACTTC
V: TRBV7-6
D: TRBD2
J: TRBJ2-5
size: -

CDR3: CASSLIPSGGIYNEQFF
DNA: TGTGCCAGCAGCTTAATTCCTAGCGGGGGTATCTACAATGAGCAGTTCTTC
V: TRBV7-3
D: TRBD2
J: TRBJ2-1
size: -

CDR3: CASSPRLIQGLGTEAFF
DNA: TGTGCCAGCTCACCACGTCTTATTCAGGGACTGGGCACTGAAGCTTTCTTT
V: TRBV18
D: -
J: TRBJ1-1
size: -

CDR3: CASSSGALSLGQYF
DNA: TGTGCCAGCAGTTCCGGGGCGCTCTCCCTGGGTCAGTACTTC
V: TRBV6-7
D: -
J: TRBJ2-7
size: medium-sized

CDR3: CASSPQRGPYGYTF
DNA: TGTGCCAGCAGCCCCCAACGGGGCCCCTATGGCTACACCTTC
V: TRBV7-8
D: -
J: TRBJ1-2
size: few

CDR3: CASSRTGGSGNTIYF
DNA: TGTGCCAGCAGCCGCACAGGGGGCTCTGGAAACACCATATATTTT
V: TRBV2
D: TRBD1
J: TRBJ1-3
size: -

CDR3: CAWSVAGSGELFF
DNA: TGTGCCTGGAGTGTCGCAGGCTCCGGGGAGCTGTTTTTT
V: TRBV30
D: -
J: TRBJ2-2
size: -

CDR3: CASSLGTGNTGELFF
DNA: TGTGCCAGCAGCCTAGGGACAGGGAACACCGGGGAGCTGTTTTTT
V: TRBV11-2
D: TRBD1
J: TRBJ2-2
size: few

CDR3: CASSRTGRDSYEQYF
DNA: TGTGCCAGCAGCCGGACCGGCCGGGACTCCTACGAGCAGTACTTC
V: TRBV5-6
D: -
J: TRBJ2-7
size: -

CDR3: CASSGDRGQTNYGYTF
DNA: TGTGCCAGCAGTGGGGACAGGGGCCAGACTAACTATGGCTACACCTTC
V: TRBV6-1
D: TRBD1
J: TRBJ1-2
size: -

CDR3: CASSYLGPQETQYF
DNA: TGTGCCAGCAGTTATTTGGGACCCCAAGAGACCCAGTACTTC
V: TRBV6-5
D: -
J: TRBJ2-5
size: -

CDR3: CASSLVGLFSGANVLTF
DNA: TGTGCCAGCAGCTTAGTGGGACTTTTCTCTGGGGCCAACGTCCTGACTTTC
V: TRBV7-2
D: -
J: TRBJ2-6
size: -

CDR3: CASRGSLSNQPQHF
DNA: TGTGCCAGCAGGGGATCTCTTAGCAATCAGCCCCAGCATTTT
V: TRBV28
D: -
J: TRBJ1-5
size: few

CDR3: CASNQKGGVDEQYF
DNA: TGTGCCAGTAACCAGAAAGGGGGCGTAGACGAGCAGTACTTC
V: TRBV19
D: TRBD1
J: TRBJ2-7
size: medium-sized

CDR3: CASSEFKTGNTGELFF
DNA: TGCGCCAGCAGTGAGTTTAAAACGGGGAACACCGGGGAGCTGTTTTTT
V: TRBV10-1
D: -
J: TRBJ2-2
size: -

CDR3: CASSLGRGTEAFF
DNA: TGTGCCAGCAGCCTAGGGAGGGGCACTGAAGCTTTCTTT
V: TRBV27
D: -
J: TRBJ1-1
size: -

CDR3: CASIEASQGTDTQYF
DNA: TGTGCCAGCATCGAAGCCTCGCAGGGAACAGATACGCAGTATTTT
V: TRBV7-9
D: -
J: TRBJ2-3
size: few

CDR3: CASSYRQNYGYTF
DNA: TGTGCCAGCAGTTACAGACAGAACTATGGCTACACCTTC
V: TRBV6-5
D: -
J: TRBJ1-2
size: -

CDR3: CASSLVWGGASPYEQYF
DNA: TGTGCCAGCAGCTTAGTTTGGGGGGGCGCGTCCCCCTACGAGCAGTACTTC
V: TRBV7-2
D: -
J: TRBJ2-7
size: -

CDR3: CASSLQGTAYEQYF
DNA: TGTGCCAGCAGTTTACAGGGGACTGCCTACGAGCAGTACTTC
V: TRBV27
D: -
J: TRBJ2-7
size: -

CDR3: CASSRGGTYSNQPQHF
DNA: TGTGCCAGTAGCAGGGGGGGAACGTATAGCAATCAGCCCCAGCATTTT
V: TRBV19
D: TRBD1
J: TRBJ1-5
size: -

CDR3: CASSSLMDRGNEQYF
DNA: TGTGCCAGCAGCTCCCTCATGGACAGGGGCAACGAGCAGTACTTC
V: TRBV6-5
D: TRBD1
J: TRBJ2-7
size: -

CDR3: CASSLVGTVYGYTF
DNA: TGTGCCAGCAGCTTGGTAGGGACGGTCTATGGCTACACCTTC
V: TRBV5-8
D: -
J: TRBJ1-2
size: -